This section outlines one T cell receptor beta chain sequence together with its context. Its antigen is unknown. These data are taken from a study of T-cell reconstitution after alpha-beta-depleted transplantation in children. Germline V lookup: CDR1 SGHVS, CDR2 FQNEAQ. The CDR3 is made up of 15 amino acids. Trimming took off 4 bases at V and 0 bases at J, with 13 bases between the two ends. Study-level findings and limits: T cells produced anew were the main source of T-cell counts and diversity one year after transplant. Where alpha-beta T cells came from about two months after transplant was reportedly several hundred expanded graft clones. Elevated TCRbeta diversity at day 60 was traced, in some patients, to surviving recipient T cells and thymic progenitors.

Unique molecular identifiers were incorporated when the TCRbeta library was constructed. TCRdb re-analysed the PCR reads in MiXCR, keeping a single row per CDR3 protein. The sample holds 700,000 to 950,000 distinct CDR3 sequences; 15% to 20% are singletons and the top ten take around 5.3%. The receptor's source is a male patient aged 10 to 17 who had a stem cell transplant for acute lymphoblastic leukemia, so the T cells may come from the graft donor. J is TRBJ2-7 and V is TRBV7-8; TRBD2 might be the D (6 bases). The sample consisted of PBMCs, mostly from graft donor cells, taken 360 days after TCRalphabeta/CD19-depleted stem cell transplant. For the CDR3, the DNA is TGTGCCAGCAGCTCGTTGTTCGGGAGCTCCTACGAGCAGTACTTC. Translating gives CASSSLFGSSYEQYF.